The 27 T cell receptor beta chains reported below all come from one sample, sequenced in a study of T cell repertoires in cytomegalovirus infection. MiXCR, run by TCRdb on the reads, gives a single entry per CDR3 protein. The table has some 350,000 distinct CDR3 sequences, 25% to 30% seen once. These receptors' antigens are unknown. Here the sequenced sample was cultured PBMCs, taken from culture after CMV antigen stimulation. The origin of the receptors is a human donor in good health (CMV status not recorded). Some clones in this sample may be carry-over from other donors' samples.

This clonotype was seen a handful of times. The chain has TRBV10-3 and TRBJ1-6, with D perhaps matching TRBD1 (6 bases). Germline V gene data show CDR1 as ENHRY and CDR2 as SYGVKD. Trimming cost V 0 bases and J 11 bases, with 17 bases left between them. The CDR3 sequence is 16 residues long. The CDR3 loop is CAISESWAGVSTPLHF. CDR3 bases: TGTGCCATCAGTGAGTCATGGGCAGGGGTATCGACACCCCTCCACTTT.

This clonotype has only a few counts. The chain carries TRBV5-5 and TRBJ1-4; 10 bases are shared with TRBD1. CDR3 length equals 17 residues. V gave up 2 bases and J gave up 5 bases; unmatched junction bases: 9. Germline V lookup: CDR1 SGHKS, CDR2 YYEKEE (reference sequence). The DNA of the CDR3 is TGTGCCAGCAGCTTCGAGACAGGGGGCTTGGCGAATGAAAAACTGTTTTTT. The encoded protein is CASSFETGGLANEKLFF.

The sample holds one count of this clonotype. The chain carries TRBV4-1 and TRBJ2-7, with D tentatively TRBD1 (6 bases). The CDR3 has 16 residues. The germline CDR1 and CDR2 sequences are MGHRA and YSYEKL. V lost 0 bases, J lost 3 bases, and 15 bases lay in between. In DNA form, the CDR3 reads TGCGCCAGCAGCCAAGACCTTCCTGACAGGCGCTACGAGCAGTACTTC. Protein: CASSQDLPDRRYEQYF.

This clonotype was seen more than once but under ten times. The rearrangement links TRBV7-9 to TRBJ2-4; TRBD2 agrees at 7 bases. Germline V gene data show CDR1 as SEHNR and CDR2 as FQNEAQ (reference sequence). Trimming took 4 bases from V and 1 from J; bases not matched to a gene: 1. This CDR3 is built from 14 residues. DNA for the CDR3: TGTGCCAGCAGCTCCGGGGGGGCCAAAAACATTCAGTACTTC. Its translation: CASSSGGAKNIQYF.

A few counts support this clonotype. The J gene is TRBJ2-5, the V gene TRBV7-3; no reliable D call. V was shortened by 4 bases and J by 4 bases, with 10 bases between the two germline ends. The CDR3 covers 13 residues. Germline V gene data show CDR1 as SGHTA and CDR2 as FQGTGA. The CDR3 here is CASSSSGGETQYF. The CDR3 nucleotides are TGTGCCAGCAGCTCCTCCGGTGGAGAGACCCAGTACTTC.

The chain joins TRBV28 to TRBJ2-3; D possibly matches TRBD1 or TRBD2 (5 bases each). This CDR3 comprises 16 residues. Trimming left V 3 bases short and J 4 bases short, with 17 bases between. CDR1 and CDR2 (germline): MDHEN, SYDVKM. The DNA of the CDR3 is TGTGCCAGCAGTTTTCTGACAGCCGACGGGGCAGATACGCAGTATTTT. This sequence encodes CASSFLTADGADTQYF.

This clonotype has a single count. V is TRBV6-2 or TRBV6-3 and J is TRBJ1-5; 7 bases are shared with TRBD1. The CDR3 has 17 amino acids. V gave up 6 bases and J gave up 2 bases; unmatched junction bases: 13. The germline CDR1 and CDR2 sequences are MNHEY and SVGEGT. The DNA of the CDR3 is TGTGCCAGCAGCCAAGGTAGGGGGCTTTGGGGCAATCAGCCCCAGCATTTT. Translation: CASSQGRGLWGNQPQHF.

This clonotype came up a few times. V is TRBV20-1 and J is TRBJ2-5, with 7 bases lining up with TRBD1. Germline CDR1 and CDR2: DFQATT and SNEGSKA (reference sequence). The trim removed 5 bases at V and 6 bases at J, leaving 6 bases unmatched. CDR3 length equals 12 residues. The CDR3 here is CSAVPGGKTQYF. The CDR3 DNA follows: TGCAGTGCTGTACCAGGGGGAAAGACCCAGTACTTC.

This clonotype has a count of ten or more. The chain uses TRBV12-3 or TRBV12-4 and TRBJ1-2; D is undetermined. V lost 5 bases and J lost 0, with 10 bases in between. CDR3 length equals 14 residues. CDR3 region: CASSLKNANYGYTF. The CDR3 DNA follows: TGTGCCAGCAGTCTGAAGAACGCTAACTATGGCTACACCTTC.

This chain joins TRBV11-2 and TRBJ2-2; D is unresolved. Germline V gene data show CDR1 as SGHAT and CDR2 as FQNNGV. V was trimmed by 0 bases and J by 5 bases, leaving 4 bases between them. CDR3 length: 13 amino acids. The CDR3 here is CASSLDLTGELFF. DNA for the CDR3: TGTGCCAGCAGCTTAGACCTAACCGGGGAGCTGTTTTTT.

The chain uses TRBV11-2 and TRBJ2-7; 9 bases fit TRBD2. Per germline, CDR1 SGHAT and CDR2 FQNNGV. V lost 1 base, J lost 7 bases, and 11 bases stayed unmatched. This CDR3 comprises 16 residues. The CDR3, as DNA: TGTGCCAGCAGCTTAGGAGTTAGACTAGCGGAGGGGGAGCAGTACTTC. It translates to CASSLGVRLAEGEQYF.

This clonotype was picked up a small number of times. The rearrangement joins TRBV7-6 to TRBJ1-5; 7 positions agree with TRBD1. The CDR3 totals 15 residues. The V and J ends lost 1 base and 6 bases, in that order; junction bases with no gene match: 6. Germline CDR1 and CDR2: SGHVS and FNYEAQ. As DNA, the CDR3 is TGTGCCAGCAGCTTAGAAGCAGGGGGGAGTCAGCCCCAGCATTTT. Protein: CASSLEAGGSQPQHF.

This clonotype has ten or more counts. The CDR3 is CASSLRRQGHNEQFF. The CDR3, as DNA: TGTGCCAGCAGCCTTCGAAGGCAGGGACACAATGAGCAGTTCTTC. The V call is TRBV7-8, the J call TRBJ2-1; D may correspond to TRBD1 or TRBD2 (5 bases each). CDR1 is SGHVS and CDR2 is FQNEAQ in the germline V gene. The V end was cut by 5 bases, the J end by 5 bases, with 16 bases between. The CDR3 consists of 15 residues.

The rearrangement links TRBV7-6 to TRBJ2-7; no definite D call. Trimming took off 1 base at V and 3 bases at J, with 10 bases between the two ends. This CDR3 contains 14 residues. Germline CDR1 is SGHVS and CDR2 is FNYEAQ. The CDR3 is CASSLEGPYYEQYF. DNA of the CDR3: TGTGCCAGCAGCTTAGAGGGTCCTTACTACGAGCAGTACTTC.

In this sample, this clonotype turned up a few times. The gene calls are TRBV27 and TRBJ2-7; tentative D call: TRBD1 (5 bases). Trimming removed 4 bases at V and 7 bases at J, with 17 bases between. Germline CDR1 MNHEY, CDR2 SMNVEV (reference sequence). CDR3 length equals 14 residues. The CDR3 DNA reads TGTGCCAGCAGTTCCAGGGCTGGGGTTCGGGAGCAGTACTTC. Translation gives CASSSRAGVREQYF.

This clonotype turned up a few times. V usage is TRBV6-1 and J usage is TRBJ1-5, with D possibly matching TRBD1 (5 bases). V was clipped by 3 bases and J by 6 bases, with 12 bases between them. This CDR3 region has 14 residues. Germline values: CDR1 MNHNS, CDR2 SASEGT. For the CDR3, the DNA is TGTGCCAGCAGTGACCAGGGATCGGGTCAGCCCCAGCATTTT. Translation: CASSDQGSGQPQHF.

The chain joins TRBV29-1 to TRBJ1-1; 7 positions match TRBD1. Germline CDR1 is SQVTM and CDR2 is ANQGSEA. Germline trimming cut 3 bases from V and 0 bases from J; bases unmatched to any gene: 4. The length of the CDR3 is 14 residues. CDR3 in DNA: TGCAGCGTTGACAGGGGGGGGATGAACACTGAAGCTTTCTTT. This encodes CSVDRGGMNTEAFF.

J is TRBJ2-1 and V is TRBV19; 7 nucleotides agree with TRBD2. The CDR3 spans 14 residues. V shed 5 bases, J shed 3 bases, and the junction held 4 bases outside the gene matches. Germline V lookup: CDR1 LNHDA, CDR2 SQIVND (reference sequence). The CDR3 region is CASSVTGGYNEQFF. CDR3 coding DNA: TGTGCCAGTAGTGTGACGGGAGGCTACAATGAGCAGTTCTTC.

The chain carries TRBV11-3 and TRBJ2-5, with unresolved D. Germline loops: CDR1 SGHNT, CDR2 YENEEA. Trimming pared 5 bases from V and 2 bases from J, leaving 15 bases between. This CDR3 region has 15 residues. Here the CDR3 reads CASSPGSVPQETQYF. The CDR3 DNA reads TGTGCCAGCAGCCCCGGGTCAGTACCTCAAGAGACCCAGTACTTC.

This clonotype has just a few counts. The genes are TRBV7-2 and TRBJ2-2; D is unclear. The germline gives CDR1 SGHTA, CDR2 FQGNSA. CDR3 length: 12 amino acids. The V end lost 2 bases, the J end lost 9 bases, and 7 bases lay between the germline ends. The CDR3 sequence is CASSLTGRELFF. The CDR3 nucleotides read TGTGCCAGCAGCTTAACTGGAAGGGAGCTGTTTTTT.

The sample holds a few counts of this clonotype. V is TRBV25-1 and J is TRBJ2-7, with 15 bases matching TRBD2. From germline, CDR1 is MGHDK and CDR2 SYGVNS. This CDR3 has 13 residues. With 8 bases clipped from V and 4 bases from J, the junction kept 0 bases outside the gene matches. The CDR3 is CASGLAGGYEQYF. The CDR3 region has the DNA TGTGCCAGCGGACTAGCGGGGGGGTACGAGCAGTACTTC.

The chain recombines TRBV10-3 with TRBJ2-2, with a tentative D call TRBD1 (5 bases). The ends were cut back, 3 bases at V and 5 bases at J, with 10 bases in the middle. The CDR3 covers 14 residues. Looked up from germline, CDR1 is ENHRY and CDR2 is SYGVKD. The CDR3 nucleotides are TGTGCCATCAGTGATATAAGGGGAACCGGGGAGCTGTTTTTT. Its translation is CAISDIRGTGELFF.

This clonotype was counted many times. The J gene is TRBJ1-1, the V gene TRBV7-2; D is ambiguous. Trimming took 1 base from V and 0 from J, leaving 12 bases between them. Germline V gives CDR1 SGHTA, CDR2 FQGNSA. This CDR3 has 16 residues. In DNA form, the CDR3 reads TGTGCCAGCAGCTTAGGGCCGATTTACATGAACACTGAAGCTTTCTTT. This encodes CASSLGPIYMNTEAFF.

The gene calls are TRBV12-3 or TRBV12-4 and TRBJ1-5; 8 bases agree with TRBD1. The CDR3 sequence is 15 residues long. V lost 6 bases and J lost 1; bases outside the gene matches: 5. CDR3 coding DNA: TGTGCCAGCAGACCCAACAGGGGGAGCAATCAGCCCCAGCATTTT. It specifies CASRPNRGSNQPQHF.

The CDR3 DNA reads TGTGCCGCCGGGACTGCGACCCGACTAGCGGCCACAGATACGCAGTATTTT. This encodes CAAGTATRLAATDTQYF. This chain joins TRBV27 and TRBJ2-3; 9 positions agree with TRBD2. With 11 bases clipped from V and 2 bases from J, the junction kept 17 bases outside the gene matches. This CDR3 spans 17 amino acids. Germline lookup yields CDR1 MNHEY and CDR2 SMNVEV (reference sequence).

This clonotype was counted a few times. The CDR3 DNA reads as TGTGCCAGTAGTACGGGAGTCTACAATGAGCAGTTCTTC. Residues: CASSTGVYNEQFF. V usage is TRBV19 and J usage is TRBJ2-1; tentative D call: TRBD2 (6 bases). Germline assignment: CDR1 LNHDA and CDR2 SQIVND (reference sequence). This CDR3 contains 13 residues. V was pared by 4 bases and J by 3 bases, with 7 bases between.

The V and J genes are TRBV27 and TRBJ2-3; 8 bases match TRBD2. J was trimmed by 2 bases and V by 5 bases; bases with no gene match: 15. In germline, CDR1 is MNHEY, CDR2 SMNVEV (reference sequence). The CDR3 extends over 18 amino acids. Here the CDR3 reads CASSPRAGGPRYTDTQYF. The CDR3 DNA is TGTGCCAGCAGTCCCCGGGCGGGAGGACCCCGCTACACAGATACGCAGTATTTT.